Listed below are T cell receptor beta chains from one sample, sequenced in a study of OX40 agonist ivuxolimab in advanced cancers. Libraries were prepared by immunoSEQ multiplex PCR; TCRdb keeps only in-frame clonotypes and omits some of them. The data contain roughly 120,000 clones, roughly 89% of them singletons. The specimen was CD4+ or CD8+ T cells sorted from blood, collected in a trial of the OX40 agonist ivuxolimab. Source of these receptors: an adult with an advanced solid tumor such as melanoma, head and neck, liver or kidney cancer. Both conserved end residues are trimmed from each CDR3.

v_call cdr3_aa
TRBV5-8 ASSLGVGELF
TRBV5-4 ASSIDRDTQY
TRBV10-3 AISYETGGETQY
TRBV7-2 ASSSSFLGPTGGNQPQH
TRBV7-2 ASSREITEETQY
TRBV28 ASSWGGPQETQY
TRBV30 AWSAGTGVWSGT
TRBV6-5 ASSYSRGETYGYT
TRBV5-5 ASSLFGFSGGSGYT
TRBV7-3 ASNLQGENTEAF
TRBV6-6 ASSSRVFTDTQY
TRBV7-2 ASSLSTNEKLF